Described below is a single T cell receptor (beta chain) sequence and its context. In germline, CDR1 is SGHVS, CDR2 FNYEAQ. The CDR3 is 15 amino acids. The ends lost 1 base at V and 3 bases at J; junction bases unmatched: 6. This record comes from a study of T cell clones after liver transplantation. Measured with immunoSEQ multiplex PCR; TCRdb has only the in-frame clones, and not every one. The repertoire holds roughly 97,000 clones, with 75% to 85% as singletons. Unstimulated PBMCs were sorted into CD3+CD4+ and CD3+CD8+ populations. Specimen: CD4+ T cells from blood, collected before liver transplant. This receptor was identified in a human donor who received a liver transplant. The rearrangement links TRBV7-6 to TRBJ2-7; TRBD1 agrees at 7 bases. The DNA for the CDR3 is TGTGCCAGCAGCTTAGTCAAAGGGGGCGACTACGAGCAGTACTTC. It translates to CASSLVKGGDYEQYF. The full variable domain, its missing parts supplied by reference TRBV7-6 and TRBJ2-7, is GAGVSQSPRYKVTKRGQDVALRCDPISGHVSLYWYRQALGQGPEFLTYFNYEAQQDKSGLPNDRFSAERPEGSISTLTIQRTEQRDSAMYRCASSLVKGGDYEQYFGPGTRLTVT.